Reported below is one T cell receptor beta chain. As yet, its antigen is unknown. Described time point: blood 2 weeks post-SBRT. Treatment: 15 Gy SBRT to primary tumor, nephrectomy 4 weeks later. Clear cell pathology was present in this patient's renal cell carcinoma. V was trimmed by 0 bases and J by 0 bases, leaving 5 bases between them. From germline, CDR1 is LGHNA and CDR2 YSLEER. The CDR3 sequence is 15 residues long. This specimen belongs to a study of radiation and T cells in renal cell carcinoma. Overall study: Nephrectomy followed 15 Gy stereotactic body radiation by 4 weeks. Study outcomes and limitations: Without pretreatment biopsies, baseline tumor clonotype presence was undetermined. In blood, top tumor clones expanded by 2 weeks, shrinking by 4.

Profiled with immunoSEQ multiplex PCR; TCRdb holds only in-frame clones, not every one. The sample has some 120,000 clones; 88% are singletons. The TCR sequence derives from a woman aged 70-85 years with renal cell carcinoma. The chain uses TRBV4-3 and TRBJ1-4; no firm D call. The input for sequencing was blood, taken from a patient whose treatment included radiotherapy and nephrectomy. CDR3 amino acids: CASSQDRTTNEKLFF. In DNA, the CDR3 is TGCGCCAGCAGCCAAGACAGAACAACTAATGAAAAACTGTTTTTT.